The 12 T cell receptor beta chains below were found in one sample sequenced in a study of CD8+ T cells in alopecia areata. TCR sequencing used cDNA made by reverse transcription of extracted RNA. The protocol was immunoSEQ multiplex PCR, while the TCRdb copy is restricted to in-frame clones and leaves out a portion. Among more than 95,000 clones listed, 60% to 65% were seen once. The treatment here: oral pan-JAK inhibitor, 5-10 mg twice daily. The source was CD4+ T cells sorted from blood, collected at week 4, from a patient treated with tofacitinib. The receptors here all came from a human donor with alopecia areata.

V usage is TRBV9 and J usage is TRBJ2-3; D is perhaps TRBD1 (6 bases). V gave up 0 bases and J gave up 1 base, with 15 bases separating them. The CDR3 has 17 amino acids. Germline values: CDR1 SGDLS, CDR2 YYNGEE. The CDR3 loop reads CASSVARGGSGTDTQYF. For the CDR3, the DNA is TGTGCCAGCAGCGTAGCCCGAGGGGGTTCAGGCACAGATACGCAGTATTTT. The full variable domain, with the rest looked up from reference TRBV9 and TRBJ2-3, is DSGVTQTPKHLITATGQRVTLRCSPRSGDLSVYWYQQSLDQGLQFLIQYYNGEERAKGNILERFSAQQFPDLHSELNLSSLELGDSALYFCASSVARGGSGTDTQYFGPGTRLTVL.

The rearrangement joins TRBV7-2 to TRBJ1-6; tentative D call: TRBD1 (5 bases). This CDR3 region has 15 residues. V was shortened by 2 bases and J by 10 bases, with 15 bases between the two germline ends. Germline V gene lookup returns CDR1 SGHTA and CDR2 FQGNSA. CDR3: CASSLQGRSRSPLHF. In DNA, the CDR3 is TGTGCCAGCAGCTTACAGGGTAGATCGAGGTCACCCCTCCACTTT.

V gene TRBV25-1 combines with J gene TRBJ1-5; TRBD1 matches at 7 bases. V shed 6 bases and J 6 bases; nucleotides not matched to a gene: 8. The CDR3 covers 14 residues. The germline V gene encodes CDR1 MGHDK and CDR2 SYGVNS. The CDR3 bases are TGTGCCAGCAGCGGCGACAGGGAGGCTCAGCCCCAGCATTTT. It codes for CASSGDREAQPQHF.

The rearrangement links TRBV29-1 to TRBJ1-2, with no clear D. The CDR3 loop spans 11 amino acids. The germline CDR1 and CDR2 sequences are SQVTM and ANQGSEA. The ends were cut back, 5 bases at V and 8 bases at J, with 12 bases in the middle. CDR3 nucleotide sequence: TGCAGCGTTCTCCCAGCAAGCGGCTACACCTTC. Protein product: CSVLPASGYTF.

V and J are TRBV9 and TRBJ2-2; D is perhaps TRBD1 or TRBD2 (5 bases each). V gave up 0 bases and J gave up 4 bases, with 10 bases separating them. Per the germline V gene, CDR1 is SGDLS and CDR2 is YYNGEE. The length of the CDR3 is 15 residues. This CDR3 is CASSVATGGTGELFF. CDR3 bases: TGTGCCAGCAGCGTAGCTACTGGGGGCACCGGGGAGCTGTTTTTT. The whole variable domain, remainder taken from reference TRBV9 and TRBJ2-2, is DSGVTQTPKHLITATGQRVTLRCSPRSGDLSVYWYQQSLDQGLQFLIQYYNGEERAKGNILERFSAQQFPDLHSELNLSSLELGDSALYFCASSVATGGTGELFFGEGSRLTVL.

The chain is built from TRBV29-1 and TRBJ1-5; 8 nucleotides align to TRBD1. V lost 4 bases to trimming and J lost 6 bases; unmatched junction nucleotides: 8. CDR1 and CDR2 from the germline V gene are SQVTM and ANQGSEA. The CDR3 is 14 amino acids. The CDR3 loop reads CSVGGQGGGQPQHF. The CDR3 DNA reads TGCAGCGTTGGAGGACAGGGTGGTGGTCAGCCCCAGCATTTT. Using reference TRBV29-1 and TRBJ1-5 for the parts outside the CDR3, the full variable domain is SAVISQKPSRDICQRGTSLTIQCQVDSQVTMMFWYRQQPGQSLTLIATANQGSEATYESGFVIDKFPISRPNLTFSTLTVSNMSPEDSSIYLCSVGGQGGGQPQHFGDGTRLSIL.

In nucleotides, the CDR3 is TGTGCCAGCAGAAAATTTGGGGACAGCCCGAGCGGCTACACCTTC. Its protein product is CASRKFGDSPSGYTF. The chain has TRBV27 and TRBJ1-2; the match to TRBD1 covers 7 bases. Germline CDR1 MNHEY, CDR2 SMNVEV (reference sequence). The CDR3 extends over 15 amino acids. V was pared by 6 bases and J by 8 bases, with 15 bases of the junction left unmatched.

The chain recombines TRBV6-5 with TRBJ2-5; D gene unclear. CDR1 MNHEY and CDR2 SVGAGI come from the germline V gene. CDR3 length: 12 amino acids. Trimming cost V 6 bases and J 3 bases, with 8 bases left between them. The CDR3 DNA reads TGTGCCAGCAGCGAGTCGGAAGAGACCCAGTACTTC. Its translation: CASSESEETQYF.

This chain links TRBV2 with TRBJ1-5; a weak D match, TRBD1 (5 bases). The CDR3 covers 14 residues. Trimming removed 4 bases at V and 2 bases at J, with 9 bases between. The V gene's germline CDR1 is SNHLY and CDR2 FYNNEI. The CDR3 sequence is CASSVLQGNQPQHF. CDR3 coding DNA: TGTGCCAGCAGTGTATTACAGGGCAATCAGCCCCAGCATTTT.

The CDR3 spells CSVATSGLYEQYF. The CDR3 bases are TGCAGCGTCGCGACTAGCGGGTTGTACGAGCAGTACTTC. J is TRBJ2-7 and V is TRBV29-1; 10 bases line up with TRBD2. The germline V gene has CDR1 SQVTM and CDR2 ANQGSEA. The CDR3 has 13 residues. With V trimmed by 6 bases and J by 4 bases, 6 bases remained unmatched.

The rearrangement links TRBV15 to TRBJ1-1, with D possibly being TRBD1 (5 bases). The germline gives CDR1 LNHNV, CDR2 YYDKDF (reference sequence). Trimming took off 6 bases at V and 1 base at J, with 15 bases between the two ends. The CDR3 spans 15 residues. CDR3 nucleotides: TGTGCCACCAGTCCCTTTAGGGGCGCGAACACTGAAGCTTTCTTT. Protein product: CATSPFRGANTEAFF.

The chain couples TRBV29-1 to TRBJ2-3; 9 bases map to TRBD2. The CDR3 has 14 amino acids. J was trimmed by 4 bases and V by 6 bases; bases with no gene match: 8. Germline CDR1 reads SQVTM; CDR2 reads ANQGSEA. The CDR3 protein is CSVGLAVSADTQYF. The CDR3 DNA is TGCAGCGTGGGACTAGCTGTATCGGCAGATACGCAGTATTTT.